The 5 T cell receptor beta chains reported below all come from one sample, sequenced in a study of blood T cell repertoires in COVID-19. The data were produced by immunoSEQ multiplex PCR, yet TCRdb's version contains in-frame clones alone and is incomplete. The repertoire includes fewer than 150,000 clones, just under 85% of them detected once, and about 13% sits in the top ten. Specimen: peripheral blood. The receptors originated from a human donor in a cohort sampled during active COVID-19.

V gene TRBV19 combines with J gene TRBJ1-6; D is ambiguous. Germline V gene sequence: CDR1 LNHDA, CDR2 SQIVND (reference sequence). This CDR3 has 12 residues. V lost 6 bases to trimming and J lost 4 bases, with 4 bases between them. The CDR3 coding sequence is TGTGCCAGTAGCCCGTATAATTCACCCCTCCACTTT. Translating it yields CASSPYNSPLHF.

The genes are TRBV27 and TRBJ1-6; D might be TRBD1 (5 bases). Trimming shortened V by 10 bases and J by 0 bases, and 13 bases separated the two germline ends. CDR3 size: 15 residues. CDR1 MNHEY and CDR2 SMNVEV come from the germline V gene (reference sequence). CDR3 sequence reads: CATAGPSSYNSPLHF. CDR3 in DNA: TGTGCCACCGCGGGACCGAGCTCCTATAATTCACCCCTCCACTTT.

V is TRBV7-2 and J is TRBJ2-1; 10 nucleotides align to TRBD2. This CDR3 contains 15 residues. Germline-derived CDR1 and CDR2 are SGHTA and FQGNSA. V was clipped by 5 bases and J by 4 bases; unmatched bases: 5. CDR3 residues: CASSPVAGGYNEQFF. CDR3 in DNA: TGTGCCAGCAGCCCCGTAGCGGGGGGTTACAATGAGCAGTTCTTC.

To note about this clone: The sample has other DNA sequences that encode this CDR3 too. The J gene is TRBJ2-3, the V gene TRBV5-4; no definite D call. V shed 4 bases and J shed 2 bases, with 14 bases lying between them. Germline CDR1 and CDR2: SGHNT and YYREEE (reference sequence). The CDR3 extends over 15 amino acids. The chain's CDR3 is CASSKTSISTDTQYF. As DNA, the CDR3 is TGTGCCAGCAGCAAAACTTCTATATCCACAGATACGCAGTATTTT.

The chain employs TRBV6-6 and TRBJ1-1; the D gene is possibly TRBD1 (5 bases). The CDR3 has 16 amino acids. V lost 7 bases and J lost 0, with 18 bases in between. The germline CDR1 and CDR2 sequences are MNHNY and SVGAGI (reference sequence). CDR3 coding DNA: TGTGCCAGCACCATCACGCAGGGAAGTCTGAACACTGAAGCTTTCTTT. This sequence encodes CASTITQGSLNTEAFF.